The rows below give T cell receptor beta chains drawn from one sample of a study of preoperative IRX-2 immunotherapy in early breast cancer. Method: immunoSEQ multiplex PCR; TCRdb's copy keeps in-frame clones and lacks some. The table has about 98,000 clones, 80% to 90% seen once. The sample here was tumor tissue, taken after IRX-2 immunotherapy. These receptors were collected from a human donor with breast cancer. The CDR3 runs from the conserved cysteine through the conserved F or W. D genes are given only for firm matches. Clone size is given for some rows only: seen once, a few or many times, or a class if the clone is expanded.

clone_size | d_call | j_call | v_call | cdr3_aa | cdr3_nt
. | . | TRBJ2-1 | TRBV29-1 | CSVGGTNSEEQFF | TGCAGCGTTGGGGGGACCAATTCAGAGGAGCAGTTCTTC
. | . | TRBJ2-7 | TRBV15 | CATSRPGPLLEQYF | TGTGCCACCAGCAGACCTGGACCATTGCTCGAGCAGTACTTC
. | . | TRBJ1-4 | TRBV5-1 | CASKGEATNEKLFF | TGCGCCAGCAAAGGAGAGGCAACTAATGAAAAACTGTTTTTT
. | . | TRBJ2-7 | TRBV6-8 | CASSYGSGGAYEQYF | TGTGCCAGCAGCTACGGATCGGGGGGCGCCTACGAGCAGTACTTC
. | . | TRBJ1-2 | TRBV30 | CAWRSGTSARGYTF | TGTGCCTGGAGGAGCGGGACATCGGCGAGGGGCTACACCTTC
. | . | TRBJ1-2 | TRBV22-1 | CASSFGTGGGYTF | TGTGCCAGCAGCTTCGGGACCGGGGGCGGCTACACCTTC
. | . | TRBJ2-1 | TRBV27 | CASSFGGGPSYNEQFF | TGTGCCAGCAGTTTTGGGGGAGGCCCCTCCTACAATGAGCAGTTCTTC
. | TRBD1 | TRBJ1-2 | TRBV11-3 | CASSLSGQGIYGYTF | TGTGCCAGCAGCTTATCTGGACAGGGGATATATGGCTACACCTTC
. | . | TRBJ1-1 | TRBV14 | CASTHLPGVGAFF | TGTGCCAGCACCCACCTTCCGGGGGTCGGGGCTTTCTTT
. | . | TRBJ2-7 | TRBV29-1 | CSVSPSFSYEQYF | TGCAGCGTATCCCCCTCTTTCTCCTACGAGCAGTACTTC
. | . | TRBJ1-3 | TRBV6-8 | CASSVDLPSGNTIYF | TGTGCCAGCAGTGTTGACCTCCCCTCTGGAAACACCATATATTTT
once | . | TRBJ1-1 | TRBV28 | CASSLPIIDTEAFF | TGTGCCAGCAGTTTGCCTATCATAGACACTGAAGCTTTCTTT